This TCR beta chain originates from a study of blood T cell repertoires in COVID-19. Study-level background: The analysed material was cDNA or gDNA that came from T cells, B-cell-depleted T cells, or PBMCs.

Adults between roughly 18 and 89 years of age took part from 20 to 25 US areas. Cohort placement rested on clinical history that participants reported themselves. Source study methods: Reference gene primer amplification gave estimated nucleated cell counts. Assay used: immunoSEQ multiplex PCR; TCRdb lists only in-frame clones, some missing. Clone size and the V and J calls come from that table; the DNA yielded D and trimming. The data contain around 140,000 clones, around 80% of them singletons. Germline-derived CDR1 and CDR2 are SQVTM and ANQGSEA. CDR3 length: 13 amino acids. V gave up 2 bases and J gave up 6 bases, with 11 bases separating them.

J is TRBJ2-1 and V is TRBV29-1, with no clear D. The sample taken for sequencing was PBMCs or T cells enriched from blood (not recorded which). This receptor was obtained from a man in his forties with acute COVID-19. Here the CDR3 reads CSVEPNPGNEQFF. DNA for the CDR3: TGCAGCGTTGAACCCAACCCGGGCAATGAGCAGTTCTTC.